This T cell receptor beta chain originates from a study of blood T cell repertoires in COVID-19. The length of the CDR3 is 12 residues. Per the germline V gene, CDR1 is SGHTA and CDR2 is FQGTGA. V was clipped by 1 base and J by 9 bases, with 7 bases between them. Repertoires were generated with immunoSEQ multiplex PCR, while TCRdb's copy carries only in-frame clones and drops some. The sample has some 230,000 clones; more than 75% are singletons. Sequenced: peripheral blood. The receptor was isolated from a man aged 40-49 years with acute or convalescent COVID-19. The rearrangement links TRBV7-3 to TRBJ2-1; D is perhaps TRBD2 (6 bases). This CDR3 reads CASSLMGGEQFF. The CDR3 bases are TGTGCCAGCAGCTTAATGGGGGGTGAGCAGTTCTTC.